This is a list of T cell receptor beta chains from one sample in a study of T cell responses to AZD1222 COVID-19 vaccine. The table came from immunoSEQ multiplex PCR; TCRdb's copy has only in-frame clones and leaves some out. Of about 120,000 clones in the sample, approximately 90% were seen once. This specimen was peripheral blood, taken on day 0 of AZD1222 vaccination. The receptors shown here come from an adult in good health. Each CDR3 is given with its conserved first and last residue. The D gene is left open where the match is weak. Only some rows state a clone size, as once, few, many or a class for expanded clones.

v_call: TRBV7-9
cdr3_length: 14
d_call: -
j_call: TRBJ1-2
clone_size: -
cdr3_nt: TGTGCCAGCAGCCTCCCCGGCTACGTCTATGGCTACACCTTC
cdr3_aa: CASSLPGYVYGYTF

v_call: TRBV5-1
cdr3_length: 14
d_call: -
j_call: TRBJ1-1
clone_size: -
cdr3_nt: TGCGCCAGCAGCCCGCGCCCGGAGAACACTGAAGCTTTCTTT
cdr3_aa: CASSPRPENTEAFF

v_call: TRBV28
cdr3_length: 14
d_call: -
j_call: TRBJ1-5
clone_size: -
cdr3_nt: TGTGCCAGTCAGGTTGGAGGGGAGCATCAGCCCCAGCATTTT
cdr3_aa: CASQVGGEHQPQHF

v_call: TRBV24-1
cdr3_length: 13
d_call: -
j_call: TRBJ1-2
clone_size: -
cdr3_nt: TGTGCCACCAGTTACGGAGCTCGGGATGGCTACACCTTC
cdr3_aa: CATSYGARDGYTF

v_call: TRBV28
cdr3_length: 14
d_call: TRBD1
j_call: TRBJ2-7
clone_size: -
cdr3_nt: TGTGCCAGCAGTTTAGGACAGGTTTCCTACGAGCAGTACTTC
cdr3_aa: CASSLGQVSYEQYF

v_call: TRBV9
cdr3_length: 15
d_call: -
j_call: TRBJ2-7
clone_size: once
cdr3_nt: TGTGCCAGCAGCCCTCACTCGGATCCGCACTACGAGCAGTACTTC
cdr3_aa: CASSPHSDPHYEQYF

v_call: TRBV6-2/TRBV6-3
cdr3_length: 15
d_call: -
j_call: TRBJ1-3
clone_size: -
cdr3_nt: TGTGCCAGCAGTTGGGACTTAAGCTCTGGAAACACCATATATTTT
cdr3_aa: CASSWDLSSGNTIYF

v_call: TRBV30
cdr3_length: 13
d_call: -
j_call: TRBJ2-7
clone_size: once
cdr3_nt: TGTGCCTGGTCCCCGGGACGGGCCTACGAGCAGTACTTC
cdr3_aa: CAWSPGRAYEQYF

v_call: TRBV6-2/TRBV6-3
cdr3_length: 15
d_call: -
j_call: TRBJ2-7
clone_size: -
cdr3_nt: TGTGCCAGCAGTTACGTGGGACGGAATACCTACGAGCAGTACTTC
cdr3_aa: CASSYVGRNTYEQYF

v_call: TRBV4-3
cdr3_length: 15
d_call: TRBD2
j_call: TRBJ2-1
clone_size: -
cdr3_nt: TGCGCCAGCAGCCAATTAGTGGGAGGGCGGGATGAGCAGTTCTTC
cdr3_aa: CASSQLVGGRDEQFF

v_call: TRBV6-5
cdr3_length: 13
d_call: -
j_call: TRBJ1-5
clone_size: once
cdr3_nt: TGTGCCAGCTCAGGTGGGCGGCGTCAGCCCCAGCATTTT
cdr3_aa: CASSGGRRQPQHF

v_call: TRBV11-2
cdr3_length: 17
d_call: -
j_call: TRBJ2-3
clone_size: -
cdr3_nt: TGTGCCAGCAGCTTAGATCTCCCCCCAGGAATCACAGATACGCAGTATTTT
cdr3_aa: CASSLDLPPGITDTQYF